This T cell receptor beta chain is from a study of cytomegalovirus exposure and HLA in healthy donors. Overall study context: Early on, a data release was issued that held tens of millions of unique TCRs from HLA-typed donors. Whole-study findings and limits: Presence/absence analyses took donor sequencing depth as roughly uniform. Later examination showed HLA-associated TCR beta chains had greater clonal expansion than equally common others.

Primers: 60 Vbeta forward and 13 Jbeta reverse. Data came from immunoSEQ multiplex PCR; TCRdb stores just in-frame clones and leaves some out. This table holds more than 110,000 clones, around 73% found once. This clone has more than one count but fewer than ten. The antigen remains undetermined. CDR1 and CDR2 (germline): LGHNA, YSLEER. V lost 2 bases to trimming and J lost 7 bases, with 12 bases between them. This CDR3 spans 14 amino acids. Sequencing was done on a sample of PBMCs. The TCR was taken from a woman in her 40s in good health and CMV-seronegative. The J gene is TRBJ1-5, the V gene TRBV4-3; possibly TRBD1 for D (6 bases). CDR3 residues: CASSQTGFGQPQHF. The CDR3 region has the DNA TGCGCCAGCAGCCAAACAGGGTTTGGACAGCCCCAGCATTTT.